This is a list of T cell receptor beta chains from one sample in a study of cytomegalovirus exposure and HLA in healthy donors. Produced via immunoSEQ multiplex PCR; TCRdb's table is partial and in-frame only. Among 300,000 to 450,000 clones listed, roughly 85% were seen once. Sequences were obtained from PBMCs. All receptors derive from a woman under 30 in good health and CMV-seronegative. The CDR3 runs from the conserved cysteine through the conserved F or W.

V,CDR3
TRBV11-2,CASSPASGSRETQYF
TRBV29-1,CSALAGVPYNEQFF
TRBV30,CAWSVLGWTGTGLKETQYF
TRBV7-6,CASSLDDGTPGEKLFF
TRBV27,CASSGTGGSYNEQFF
TRBV28,CASSLAFQETQYF
TRBV7-9,CASSLGPVTSTDTQYF
TRBV23-1,CAKYTNAGQGHGYTF
TRBV19,CASSIIGTSEQFF
TRBV7-9,CASSPTGGEKLFF
TRBV9,CASSVGPNSGNEQFF
TRBV27,CASPFTPGATNTGELFF
TRBV2,CASSEARDLTSYEQYF
TRBV30,CAWNSGGYTF
TRBV7-8,CASRYRDRGADTQYF
TRBV11-2,CASSTYRGLNSPLHF
TRBV4-1,CASRSPGQNTEAFF
TRBV19,CASSLPGLAVEETQYF
TRBV28,CASSFAGTGDTQYF
TRBV19,CASSIAWGREGETQYF